This T cell receptor (beta chain) came from a study of CD8+CD57+ T cells in acquired aplastic anemia. As for the study in general: Sorting CD4+ and CD8+ cells gave DNA averaging roughly 3.5 ug. Healthy donors yielded about 10.8 million CD4+ cell reads on average. Findings of the study overall: The CD8+ Simpson's diversity of patients and controls was not significantly different. Patients and controls were found to share roughly 31 CD8+ CDR3 sequences.

Turning to this clonotype: Its antigen is still unknown.

V was clipped by 3 bases and J by 8 bases, with 14 bases between them. Germline V gives CDR1 KGHDR, CDR2 SFDVKD. CDR3 size: 14 residues. TCR beta VDJ combinations and CDR3 sequences were profiled from genomic DNA. TCRdb called the reads again in MiXCR, with one record for every CDR3 protein. Of under 150,000 distinct CDR3 sequences in the sample, 41% were seen once. The V call is TRBV24-1, the J call TRBJ2-3; D is undetermined. The clonotype originates from a human donor in good health, serving as a control. What was sequenced was sorted CD4+, CD8+, or CD8+CD57+ T cells (not recorded which) from PBMCs. CDR3 loop: CATSDPHVRSTQYF. In nucleotides, the CDR3 is TGTGCCACCAGTGATCCTCATGTCAGGTCTACGCAGTATTTT.